This T cell receptor beta chain was identified during a study of spatial heterogeneity in lung cancer. General study findings and limits: TCRs found ubiquitously expanded in tumor appeared in blood more at resection than at follow-up.

With regard to this clonotype: The antigen is undetermined.

This CDR3 has 15 amino acids. Germline V gene lookup returns CDR1 SGHTA and CDR2 FQGNSA. Deletions cut 5 bases from V and 3 bases from J, with 17 bases between. Time point here: sample taken at primary tumor resection. Extraction of whole RNA from tumor, nontumor lung or frozen PBMC preceded unsorted sequencing. Samples were obtained from more than 70 donors, all untreated early-stage non-small cell lung cancer patients. On each TCR cDNA molecule, a unique molecular identifier was present. TCRdb re-derived calls from the 5' RACE reads in MiXCR, one entry per CDR3 protein. The sample lists approximately 40,000 distinct CDR3 sequences, around 13% occurring once.

This specimen consisted of PBMCs, obtained at surgery. The genes are TRBV7-2 and TRBJ2-7, with D possibly being TRBD2 (5 bases). This receptor was taken from a male donor with early-stage non-small cell lung cancer. The CDR3 protein is CASSTRLGAGYEQYF. The CDR3 DNA is TGTGCCAGCAGCACTCGACTGGGCGCGGGCTACGAGCAGTACTTC. Combining the CDR3 with reference TRBV7-2 and TRBJ2-7 gives the whole variable domain GAGVSQSPSNKVTEKGKDVELRCDPISGHTALYWYRQSLGQGLEFLIYFQGNSAPDKSGLPSDRFSAERTGGSVSTLTIQRTQQEDSAVYLCASSTRLGAGYEQYFGPGTRLTVT.